This T cell receptor (beta chain) was observed in a study of beta chain features in type 1 diabetes. Populations obtained by sorting all exceeded 98% purity. In regard to this clone: Antigen: not known.

Germline V CDR1 and CDR2: GTSNPN, SVGIG (reference sequence). The germline V and J ends were trimmed by 5 bases and 1 base, with 17 bases remaining between them. The CDR3 spans 15 residues. Whole-study findings and limits: There was a moderate but significant shortening of TCRB CDR3s in all four CD4+ subsets of Type 1 diabetes patients.

Every isolated RNA sample was fully reverse transcribed, so sequencing captured expressed TCRB transcripts. The method was immunoSEQ multiplex PCR; TCRdb's version includes in-frame clones alone and lacks a portion of them. The table records about 360,000 clones, roughly 12% of them present only once. Sequenced material: naive CD4+ T cells from blood. The chain recombines TRBV30 with TRBJ2-5; no reliable D call. This TCR came from a woman aged 18-29 years with type 1 diabetes. The CDR3 sequence is CAWGRPAVLQETQYF. In DNA form, the CDR3 reads TGTGCCTGGGGTCGCCCGGCGGTGCTCCAAGAGACCCAGTACTTC.